The 22 T cell receptor beta chains reported below all come from one sample, sequenced in a study of identical twins. TCRdb analysed the 5' RACE reads with MiXCR anew, one entry per CDR3 protein. Altogether roughly 480,000 distinct CDR3 sequences are present, 20% to 30% being singletons, with the ten largest covering 2.9%. The same data also contributed to another study, on T cells expressing NK-cell markers.

Sequenced: CD4+ T cells sorted from blood. The receptors were gathered from a young woman in good health.

There are many counts of this clonotype. The V gene is TRBV6-2 or TRBV6-3, the J gene TRBJ2-5; possibly TRBD1 or TRBD2 for D (5 bases each). Per germline, CDR1 MNHEY and CDR2 SVGEGT. The V and J ends lost 4 bases and 14 bases respectively, with 20 bases between them. The CDR3 has 13 amino acids. The CDR3 here is CASSSLERDGGYF. The CDR3 DNA follows: TGTGCCAGCAGTTCGTTGGAAAGGGACGGTGGATACTTC.

The chain couples TRBV27 to TRBJ2-1; 12 bases are a match to TRBD2. This CDR3 has 16 amino acids. With 4 bases clipped from V and 3 bases from J, the junction kept 4 bases outside the gene matches. The germline gives CDR1 MNHEY, CDR2 SMNVEV (reference sequence). Here the CDR3 DNA reads TGTGCCAGCAGTTCCCGACTAGCGGGAGACTACAATGAGCAGTTCTTC. Amino acid sequence: CASSSRLAGDYNEQFF.

This chain joins TRBV28 and TRBJ2-3, with D unclear. The V end was cut by 2 bases, the J end by 7 bases, with 7 bases between. The length of the CDR3 is 12 residues. Germline assignment: CDR1 MDHEN and CDR2 SYDVKM. The CDR3 region has the DNA TGTGCCAGCAGTTTAGGGCTAAATACGCAGTATTTT. Translation: CASSLGLNTQYF.

This clonotype is a singleton in its sample. The CDR3 region is CASSQARGSGDTGELFF. The CDR3 DNA is TGCGCCAGCAGCCAAGCAAGGGGTAGCGGGGACACCGGGGAGCTGTTTTTT. V gene TRBV4-1 combines with J gene TRBJ2-2, with 8 nucleotides matching TRBD2. Per germline, CDR1 MGHRA and CDR2 YSYEKL. V shed 1 base, J shed 3 bases, and the junction held 7 bases outside the gene matches. The CDR3 has 17 residues.

The chain has TRBV12-3 or TRBV12-4 and TRBJ1-1, with D perhaps TRBD1 (6 bases). Trimming left V 3 bases short and J 3 bases short, with 8 bases between. The CDR3 has 13 amino acids. The CDR3 protein is CASSFWGHTEAFF. For the CDR3, the DNA is TGTGCCAGCAGTTTCTGGGGGCACACTGAAGCTTTCTTT.

This chain connects TRBV29-1 to TRBJ2-7; D possibly matches TRBD1 or TRBD2 (5 bases each). The CDR3 covers 13 residues. Germline CDR1 SQVTM, CDR2 ANQGSEA. V lost 6 bases to trimming and J lost 2 bases, with 14 bases between them. The CDR3 reads CSVADLGAYEQYF. The DNA for the CDR3 is TGCAGCGTCGCCGATCTGGGGGCCTACGAGCAGTACTTC.

This clonotype appeared a few times. The chain recombines TRBV6-5 with TRBJ2-4, with 9 bases lining up with TRBD2. The CDR3 contains 17 residues. V dropped 2 bases and J dropped 7; count of bases not matched to a gene: 12. CDR1 and CDR2 (germline): MNHEY, SVGAGI. CDR3 coding DNA: TGTGCCAGCAGTTACCGGGAAGCGGGAGGTGGCGGGAACATTCAGTACTTC. It is translated as CASSYREAGGGGNIQYF.

The rearrangement links TRBV20-1 to TRBJ1-2; 10 nucleotides line up with TRBD1. The junction had 9 bases not matched to a gene; V was cut back by 6 bases and J by 8 bases. This CDR3 contains 13 residues. CDR1 and CDR2 (germline): DFQATT, SNEGSKA (reference sequence). The CDR3 sequence: CSATRQGAQGYTF. CDR3 coding DNA: TGCAGTGCGACTAGACAGGGGGCGCAAGGCTACACCTTC.

Only a few counts were recorded for this clonotype. The chain joins TRBV7-2 to TRBJ1-1; D gene ambiguous. Trimming took off 0 bases at V and 0 bases at J, with 5 bases between the two ends. The length of the CDR3 is 14 residues. Germline CDR1 and CDR2: SGHTA and FQGNSA. The CDR3 region has the DNA TGTGCCAGCAGCTTAGCGAGCGTGAACACTGAAGCTTTCTTT. It yields the protein CASSLASVNTEAFF.

The J gene is TRBJ1-2, the V gene TRBV3-1, with 9 bases lining up with TRBD1. Germline loops: CDR1 LGHDT, CDR2 YNNKEL (reference sequence). The CDR3 runs 16 residues. V lost 0 bases and J lost 8; bases outside the gene matches: 10. CDR3 sequence (DNA): TGTGCCAGCAGCCAAGACGGTTCCGGGACAGGGAGAGGCTACACCTTC. Protein sequence: CASSQDGSGTGRGYTF.

This clonotype was seen more than once but under ten times. The chain uses TRBV20-1 and TRBJ2-7; 8 bases align to TRBD1. Germline lookup yields CDR1 DFQATT and CDR2 SNEGSKA (reference sequence). The CDR3 totals 12 residues. CDR3 in DNA: TGCAGCTGTTGGACAGGGCTGGACGAGCAGTACTTC. Translation: CSCWTGLDEQYF.

The chain links TRBV9 to TRBJ1-1, with 7 bases that match TRBD1. The ends lost 2 bases at V and 4 bases at J; junction bases unmatched: 11. Germline V gene data show CDR1 as SGDLS and CDR2 as YYNGEE. CDR3 length equals 16 residues. Here the CDR3 DNA reads TGTGCCAGCAGCGTGGGCGGGGCAGGGGGATTCACTGAAGCTTTCTTT. This translates into CASSVGGAGGFTEAFF.

This clonotype was detected a few times. The CDR3 DNA reads as TGTGCCAGCAGCTTAAATTTGGGGGTGGGACGGATCTTTTCTGGGGCCAACGTCCTGACTTTC. Its protein product is CASSLNLGVGRIFSGANVLTF. The chain combines TRBV7-6 with TRBJ2-6; perhaps D is TRBD1 or TRBD2 (5 bases each). The CDR3 is 21 residues long. Germline V lookup: CDR1 SGHVS, CDR2 FNYEAQ. V lost 2 bases, J lost 1 base, and 24 bases lay in between.

The chain links TRBV20-1 to TRBJ1-1; D possibly corresponds to TRBD1 (5 bases). With 6 bases removed from V and 2 bases from J, the gap between germline ends came to 13 bases. The CDR3 consists of 13 residues. Germline V gene lookup returns CDR1 DFQATT and CDR2 SNEGSKA (reference sequence). CDR3 in amino acids: CSAAGAINTEAFF. The DNA for the CDR3 is TGCAGTGCCGCCGGGGCCATAAACACTGAAGCTTTCTTT.

This clonotype was detected a few times. The chain links TRBV12-3 or TRBV12-4 to TRBJ2-3, with 12 bases lining up with TRBD2. The CDR3 is 15 residues long. The junction had 3 bases not matched to a gene; V was cut back by 4 bases and J by 4 bases. CDR3 protein: CASSSSSGRADTQYF. DNA for the CDR3: TGTGCCAGCAGTTCCTCTAGCGGGAGGGCAGATACGCAGTATTTT.

This clonotype was found a few times. The CDR3 is CASSQGWGEFGYGYTF. CDR3 coding DNA: TGTGCCAGCAGCCAGGGGTGGGGGGAGTTTGGATATGGCTACACCTTC. The chain carries TRBV12-3 or TRBV12-4 and TRBJ1-2; TRBD1 is a possible D gene (6 bases). The length of the CDR3 is 16 residues. Trimming removed 6 bases from V and 5 bases from J, with 22 bases in between.

There are a few counts of this clonotype. The chain links TRBV20-1 to TRBJ2-7, with D maybe TRBD2 (5 bases). The V and J ends lost 5 bases and 2 bases respectively, with 16 bases between them. CDR3 length equals 14 residues. CDR1 is DFQATT, CDR2 SNEGSKA, per germline (reference sequence). CDR3 nucleotides: TGCAGTGCTGCCCGATCCAGCGGAACCTACGAGCAGTACTTC. Translating gives CSAARSSGTYEQYF.

The V and J genes are TRBV14 and TRBJ2-3; D is perhaps TRBD1 (6 bases). With 0 bases removed from V and 1 base from J, the gap between germline ends came to 17 bases. The V gene's germline CDR1 is SGHDN and CDR2 FVKESK. This CDR3 has 18 amino acids. CDR3 in DNA: TGTGCCAGCAGCCAAGAGAGGGGGTGGGGCCGGGGCACAGATACGCAGTATTTT. Amino acid sequence: CASSQERGWGRGTDTQYF.

The rearrangement links TRBV7-9 to TRBJ2-7, with D perhaps matching TRBD2 (6 bases). In germline, CDR1 is SEHNR, CDR2 FQNEAQ (reference sequence). The CDR3 covers 16 residues. V was shortened by 5 bases and J by 9 bases, with 26 bases between the two germline ends. The CDR3: CASSPGLTPPYLVQYF. DNA for the CDR3: TGTGCCAGCAGCCCGGGACTCACCCCACCGTATCTGGTGCAGTACTTC.

The chain uses TRBV7-2 and TRBJ2-7, with a tentative D call TRBD2 (6 bases). CDR3 length: 14 residues. Germline CDR1 is SGHTA and CDR2 is FQGNSA. Trimming stripped 3 bases from V and 1 base from J, with 10 bases between. CDR3 protein: CASSLREASYEQYF. CDR3 bases: TGTGCCAGCAGCTTGCGGGAAGCATCCTACGAGCAGTACTTC.

This clonotype came up many times. The V gene is TRBV12-3 or TRBV12-4, the J gene TRBJ2-5; 10 bases line up with TRBD2. With 3 bases clipped from V and 3 bases from J, the junction kept 4 bases outside the gene matches. This CDR3 region has 15 residues. DNA for the CDR3: TGTGCCAGCAGTTTGCGAGCGGGGGGGAAAGAGACCCAGTACTTC. Translation: CASSLRAGGKETQYF.

The chain employs TRBV20-1 and TRBJ2-5, with a weak D call TRBD2 (5 bases). Germline loops: CDR1 DFQATT, CDR2 SNEGSKA (reference sequence). Trimming stripped 3 bases from V and 5 bases from J, with 16 bases between. The length of the CDR3 is 14 residues. For the CDR3, the DNA is TGCAGTGCTAGGGGTCAGACTATTAAGGAGACCCAGTACTTC. Amino acids: CSARGQTIKETQYF.